One sample yielded the 5 T cell receptor beta chains listed below, sequenced in a study of radiotherapy plus CTLA-4 blockade in lung cancer. Method: immunoSEQ multiplex PCR; TCRdb's copy keeps in-frame clones and lacks some. The sample holds about 97,000 clones, around 74% seen once. Here the sequenced sample was peripheral blood, taken from a patient treated with radiotherapy plus ipilimumab. The receptors were gathered from a human donor with non-small cell lung cancer who had a partial response to radiotherapy plus ipilimumab. Some clones in this sample may be carry-over from other donors' samples.

The genes are TRBV18 and TRBJ2-7; 10 positions match TRBD2. Germline loops: CDR1 KGHSH, CDR2 LQKENI. V was clipped by 2 bases and J by 0 bases; unmatched bases: 1. This CDR3 contains 15 residues. As DNA, the CDR3 is TGTGCCAGCTCACCAAGCGGGGGGGCCTCCTACGAGCAGTACTTC. The encoded protein is CASSPSGGASYEQYF.

This chain joins TRBV11-2 and TRBJ2-1, with 7 bases identical to TRBD2. In germline, CDR1 is SGHAT, CDR2 FQNNGV. The V segment lost 5 bases and the J segment 9 bases; nucleotides outside the gene matches: 13. The CDR3 totals 15 residues. The CDR3 sequence is CASSPPSWGGREQFF. In DNA form, the CDR3 reads TGTGCCAGCAGCCCCCCCTCGTGGGGAGGGCGTGAGCAGTTCTTC.

The V and J genes are TRBV30 and TRBJ2-7; tentatively, D is TRBD1 (5 bases). Trimming shortened V by 4 bases and J by 2 bases, and 12 bases separated the two germline ends. The CDR3 is 13 residues long. Looked up from germline, CDR1 is GTSNPN and CDR2 is SVGIG (reference sequence). CDR3 protein: CAWKGKGAYEQYF. CDR3 nucleotides: TGTGCCTGGAAGGGGAAAGGAGCCTACGAGCAGTACTTC.

This clone was seen more than once but under ten times. This sequence joins TRBV4-1 and TRBJ2-7, with D possibly matching TRBD1 (8 bases). Per the germline V gene, CDR1 is MGHRA and CDR2 is YSYEKL. Between the trimmed V and J ends, which lost 4 bases and 6 bases, there was a span of 22 bases. The CDR3 consists of 16 residues. The CDR3 coding sequence is TGCGCCAGCAGCCTAGTGCAGGGGGCGGGAGTATTCGAGCAGTACTTC. Its translation: CASSLVQGAGVFEQYF.

This chain links TRBV28 with TRBJ1-2, with 8 bases matching TRBD1. Germline loops: CDR1 MDHEN, CDR2 SYDVKM. The ends lost 5 bases at V and 3 bases at J; junction bases unmatched: 5. The CDR3 contains 14 residues. CDR3 bases: TGTGCCAGCAGTGCCCAGGGGGCGGACTATGGCTACACCTTC. This sequence encodes CASSAQGADYGYTF.